This T cell receptor (beta chain) was sequenced during a study of shared clonotypes between healthy human individuals. Whole-study results and caveats: Only blood underwent sampling, and tissue repertoires likely differ. Compared with clonotypes that all four donors shared, non-shared clonotypes had lower generation probabilities. The naive CD4 repertoires of a handful of donors were compared, and approximately 5% of clonotypes were shared.

The CDR3 length is 14 residues. The V gene end was trimmed by 6 bases and the J gene end by 3 bases; junction bases not matched to a gene: 5. Germline V lookup: CDR1 LNHDA, CDR2 SQIVND (reference sequence). The method was immunoSEQ multiplex PCR; TCRdb's version includes in-frame clones alone and lacks a portion of them. The sample has 550,000 to 800,000 clones; around 91% are singletons. Points on this clone: Antigen unknown.

Sequencing was carried out using memory CD8+ T cells from PBMCs. Sample subset: CD45RO+ cells pooled with CCR7-negative TemRA cells. This TCR was sampled from a man between 18 and 35 years old in good health. Some clones in this sample may be carry-over from other donors' samples. The chain uses TRBV19 and TRBJ1-5, with 7 bases fitting TRBD1. CDR3 residues: CASRSGGHNQPQHF. The CDR3 bases are TGTGCCAGTAGATCAGGGGGACACAATCAGCCCCAGCATTTT. The whole variable domain, remainder taken from reference TRBV19 and TRBJ1-5, is DGGITQSPKYLFRKEGQNVTLSCEQNLNHDAMYWYRQDPGQGLRLIYYSQIVNDFQKGDIAEGYSVSREKKESFPLTVTSAQKNPTAFYLCASRSGGHNQPQHFGDGTRLSIL.